The clone carrying this TCR beta chain was counted a few times. What it binds is unknown. Sequenced by immunoSEQ multiplex PCR; TCRdb stores in-frame clones only, minus some. The sample holds more than 35,000 clones; about four fifths are singletons and the top ten take about 20%. The source of the sample is a study of T cell responses to AZD1222 COVID-19 vaccine. Study-level points and caveats: Repertoire collection took place solely once the T cell response had peaked. Of spike-specific TCRs, nearly half reportedly target regions left unmutated in variants. Spike regions recognized by vaccine-associated CD4 TCRs spanned the protein, led by 160-218 and 743-854. The donors showed a predominance of white British ancestry and of females, with possible underestimation of clonal diversity.

V gave up 3 bases and J gave up 0 bases, with 12 bases separating them. Germline lookup yields CDR1 SGHNT and CDR2 YENEEA. The length of the CDR3 is 16 residues. The starting material was peripheral blood, obtained 28 days after the second dose of the MenACWY control vaccine. The sequence was obtained from an adult who received the MenACWY meningococcal vaccine as a control. The chain uses TRBV11-3 and TRBJ2-1; D is unclear. The CDR3 nucleotides are TGTGCCAGCAGCTTGACCCGATGGGACTCCTACAATGAGCAGTTCTTC. Its translation: CASSLTRWDSYNEQFF.